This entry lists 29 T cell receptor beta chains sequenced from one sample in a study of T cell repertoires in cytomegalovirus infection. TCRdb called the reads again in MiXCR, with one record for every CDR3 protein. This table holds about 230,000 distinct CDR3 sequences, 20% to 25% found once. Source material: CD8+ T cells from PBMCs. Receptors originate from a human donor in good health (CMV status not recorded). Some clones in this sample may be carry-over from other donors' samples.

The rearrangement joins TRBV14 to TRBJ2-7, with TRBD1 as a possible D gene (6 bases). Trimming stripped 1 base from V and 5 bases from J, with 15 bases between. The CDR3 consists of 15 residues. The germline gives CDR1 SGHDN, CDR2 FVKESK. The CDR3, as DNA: TGTGCCAGCAGCCAAGTGGTTTCAGGGGCAAACGAGCAGTACTTC. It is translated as CASSQVVSGANEQYF.

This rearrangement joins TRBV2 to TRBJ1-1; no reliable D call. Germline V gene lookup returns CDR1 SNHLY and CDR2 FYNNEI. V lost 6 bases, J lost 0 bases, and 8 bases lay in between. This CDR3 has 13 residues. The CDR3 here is CASRGGVNTEAFF. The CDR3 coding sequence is TGTGCCAGCAGGGGAGGTGTGAACACTGAAGCTTTCTTT.

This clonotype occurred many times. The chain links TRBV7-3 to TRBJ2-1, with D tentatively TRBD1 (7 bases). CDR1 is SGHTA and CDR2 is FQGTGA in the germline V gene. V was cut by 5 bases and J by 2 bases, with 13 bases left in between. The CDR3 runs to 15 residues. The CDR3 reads CASSPAGQTYNEQFF. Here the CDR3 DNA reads TGTGCCAGCAGCCCCGCGGGACAGACCTACAATGAGCAGTTCTTC. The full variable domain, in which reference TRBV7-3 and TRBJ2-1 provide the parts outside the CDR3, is GAGVSQTPSNKVTEKGKYVELRCDPISGHTALYWYRQSLGQGPEFLIYFQGTGAADDSGLPNDRFFAVRPEGSVSTLKIQRTERGDSAVYLCASSPAGQTYNEQFFGPGTRLTVL.

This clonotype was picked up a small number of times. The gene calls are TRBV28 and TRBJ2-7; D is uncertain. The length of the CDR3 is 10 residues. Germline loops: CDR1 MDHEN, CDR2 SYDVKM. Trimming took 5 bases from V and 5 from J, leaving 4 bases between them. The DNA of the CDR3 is TGTGCCAGCAGTCACGACGAGCAGTACTTC. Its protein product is CASSHDEQYF.

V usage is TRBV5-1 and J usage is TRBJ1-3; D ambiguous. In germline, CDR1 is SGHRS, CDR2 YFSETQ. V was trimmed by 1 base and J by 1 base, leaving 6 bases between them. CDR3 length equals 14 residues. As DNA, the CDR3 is TGCGCCAGCAGCTTGAGAGGGTCTGGAAACACCATATATTTT. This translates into CASSLRGSGNTIYF.

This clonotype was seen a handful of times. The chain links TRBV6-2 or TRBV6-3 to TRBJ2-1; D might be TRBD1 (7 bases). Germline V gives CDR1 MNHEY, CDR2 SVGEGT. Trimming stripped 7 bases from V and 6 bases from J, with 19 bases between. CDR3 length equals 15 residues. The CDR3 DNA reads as TGTGCCAGCACCAGAGACAGGGAGGTTTTCAATGAGCAGTTCTTC. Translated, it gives CASTRDREVFNEQFF.

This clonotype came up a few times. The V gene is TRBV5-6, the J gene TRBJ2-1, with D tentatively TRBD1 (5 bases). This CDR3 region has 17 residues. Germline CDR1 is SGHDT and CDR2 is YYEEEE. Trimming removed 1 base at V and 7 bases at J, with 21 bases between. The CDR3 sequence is CASSLSGLGALGNEQFF. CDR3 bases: TGTGCCAGCAGCTTGAGTGGTCTTGGGGCGCTAGGTAATGAGCAGTTCTTC.

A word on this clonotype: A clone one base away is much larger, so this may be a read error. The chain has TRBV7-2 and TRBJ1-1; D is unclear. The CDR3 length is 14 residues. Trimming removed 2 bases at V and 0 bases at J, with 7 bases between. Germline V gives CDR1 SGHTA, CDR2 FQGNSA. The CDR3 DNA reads TGTGCCAGCAGCTTAAGCGACTTGAACACTGAAGCTTTCTTT. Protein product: CASSLSDLNTEAFF.

The CDR3 loop is CASSPVGGGNTGELFF. CDR3 in DNA: TGTGCCAGCAGCCCCGTCGGAGGGGGGAACACCGGGGAGCTGTTTTTT. J is TRBJ2-2 and V is TRBV7-2; D possibly matches TRBD1 or TRBD2 (6 bases each). CDR1 and CDR2 from the germline V gene are SGHTA and FQGNSA. The CDR3 contains 16 residues. With 5 bases removed from V and 1 base from J, the gap between germline ends came to 14 bases.

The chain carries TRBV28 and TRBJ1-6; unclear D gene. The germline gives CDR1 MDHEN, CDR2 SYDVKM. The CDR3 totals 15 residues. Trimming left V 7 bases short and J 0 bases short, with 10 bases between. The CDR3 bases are TGTGCCAGCAACTTAGGGAGCTCCTATAATTCACCCCTCCACTTT. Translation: CASNLGSSYNSPLHF.

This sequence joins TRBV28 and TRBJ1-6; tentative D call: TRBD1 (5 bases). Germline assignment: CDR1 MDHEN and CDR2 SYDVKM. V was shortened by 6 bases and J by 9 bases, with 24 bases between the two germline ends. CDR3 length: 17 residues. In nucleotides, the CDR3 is TGTGCCAGCAGCTCACCCTCCGGGGCACCTGTCGGTTCACCCCTCCACTTT. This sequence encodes CASSSPSGAPVGSPLHF.

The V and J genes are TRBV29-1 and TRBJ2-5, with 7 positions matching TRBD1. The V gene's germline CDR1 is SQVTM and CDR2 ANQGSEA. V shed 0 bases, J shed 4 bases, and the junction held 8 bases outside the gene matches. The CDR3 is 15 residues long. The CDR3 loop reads CSVEDPLRGPETQYF. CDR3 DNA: TGCAGCGTTGAAGATCCCTTGAGGGGGCCAGAGACCCAGTACTTC.

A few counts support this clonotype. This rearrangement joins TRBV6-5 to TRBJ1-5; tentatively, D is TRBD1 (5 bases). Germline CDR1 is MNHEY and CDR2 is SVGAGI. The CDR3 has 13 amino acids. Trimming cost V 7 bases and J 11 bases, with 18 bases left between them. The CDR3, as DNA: TGTGCCAGCATCGGGACTGGTTCCACGGCCCAGCATTTT. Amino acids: CASIGTGSTAQHF.

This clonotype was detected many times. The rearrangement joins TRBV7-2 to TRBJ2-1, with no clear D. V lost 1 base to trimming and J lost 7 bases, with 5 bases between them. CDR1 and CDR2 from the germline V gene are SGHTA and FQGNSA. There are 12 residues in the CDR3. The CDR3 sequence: CASSLVVNEQFF. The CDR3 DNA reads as TGTGCCAGCAGCTTAGTGGTGAATGAGCAGTTCTTC.

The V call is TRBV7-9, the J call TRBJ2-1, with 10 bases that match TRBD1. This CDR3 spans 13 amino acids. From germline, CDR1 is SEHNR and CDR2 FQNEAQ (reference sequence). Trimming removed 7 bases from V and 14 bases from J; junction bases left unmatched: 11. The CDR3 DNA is TGTGCCAGCATCCCCCTCGGAGGACAGGGGGAGTTCTTC. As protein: CASIPLGGQGEFF.

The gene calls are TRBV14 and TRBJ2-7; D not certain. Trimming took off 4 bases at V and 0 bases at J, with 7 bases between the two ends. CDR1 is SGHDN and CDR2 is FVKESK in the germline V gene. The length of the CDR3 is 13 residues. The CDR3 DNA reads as TGTGCCAGCAGCCGAGACATCTCCTACGAGCAGTACTTC. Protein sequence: CASSRDISYEQYF.

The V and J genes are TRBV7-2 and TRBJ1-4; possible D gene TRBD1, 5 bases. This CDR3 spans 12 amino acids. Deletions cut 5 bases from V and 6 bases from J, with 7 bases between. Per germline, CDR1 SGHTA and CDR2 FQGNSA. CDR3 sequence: CASSGGYEKLFF. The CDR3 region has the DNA TGTGCCAGCAGCGGGGGTTATGAAAAACTGTTTTTT.

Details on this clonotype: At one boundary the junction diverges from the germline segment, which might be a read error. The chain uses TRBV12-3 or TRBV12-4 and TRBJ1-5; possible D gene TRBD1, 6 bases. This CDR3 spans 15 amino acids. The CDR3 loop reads CACSLRGTSNQPQHF. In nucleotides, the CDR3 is TGTGCCTGCAGTTTACGCGGGACATCGAATCAGCCCCAGCATTTT.

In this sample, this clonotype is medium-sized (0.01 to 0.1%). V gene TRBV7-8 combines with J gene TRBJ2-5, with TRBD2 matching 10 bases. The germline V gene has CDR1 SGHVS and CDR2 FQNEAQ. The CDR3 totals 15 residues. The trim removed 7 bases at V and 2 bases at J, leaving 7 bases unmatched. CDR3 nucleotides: TGTGCCAGCACCCAAGCGGGGGGGCCTCAAGAGACCCAGTACTTC. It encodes CASTQAGGPQETQYF. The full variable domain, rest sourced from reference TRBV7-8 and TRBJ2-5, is GAGVSQSPRYKVAKRGQDVALRCDPISGHVSLFWYQQALGQGPEFLTYFQNEAQLDKSGLPSDRFFAERPEGSVSTLKIQRTQQEDSAVYLCASTQAGGPQETQYFGPGTRLLVL.

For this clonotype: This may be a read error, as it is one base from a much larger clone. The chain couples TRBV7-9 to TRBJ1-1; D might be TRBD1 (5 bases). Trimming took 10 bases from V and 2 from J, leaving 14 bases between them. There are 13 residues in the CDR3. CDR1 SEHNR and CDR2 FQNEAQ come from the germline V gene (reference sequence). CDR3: CATGQQENTEAFF. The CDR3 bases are TGTGCCACAGGCCAACAGGAAAACACTGAAGCTTTCTTT.

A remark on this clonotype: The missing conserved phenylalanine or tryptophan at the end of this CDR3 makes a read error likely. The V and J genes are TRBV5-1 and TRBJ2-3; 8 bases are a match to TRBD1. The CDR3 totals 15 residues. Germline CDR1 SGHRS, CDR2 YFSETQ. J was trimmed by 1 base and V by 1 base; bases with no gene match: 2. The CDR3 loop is CASSLQGAGTDTQYL. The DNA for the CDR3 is TGCGCCAGCAGCTTGCAGGGGGCGGGCACAGATACGCAGTATCTT.

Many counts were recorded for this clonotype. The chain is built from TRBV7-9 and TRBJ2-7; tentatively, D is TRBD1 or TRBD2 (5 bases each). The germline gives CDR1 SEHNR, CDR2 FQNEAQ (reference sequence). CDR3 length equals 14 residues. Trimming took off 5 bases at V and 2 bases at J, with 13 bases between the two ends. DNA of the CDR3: TGTGCCAGCAGCACCGGGACGGGCCCCTACGAGCAGTACTTC. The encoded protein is CASSTGTGPYEQYF. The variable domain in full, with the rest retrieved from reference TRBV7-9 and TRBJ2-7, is DTGVSQNPRHKITKRGQNVTFRCDPISEHNRLYWYRQTLGQGPEFLTYFQNEAQLEKSRLLSDRFSAERPKGSFSTLEIQRTEQGDSAMYLCASSTGTGPYEQYFGPGTRLTVT.

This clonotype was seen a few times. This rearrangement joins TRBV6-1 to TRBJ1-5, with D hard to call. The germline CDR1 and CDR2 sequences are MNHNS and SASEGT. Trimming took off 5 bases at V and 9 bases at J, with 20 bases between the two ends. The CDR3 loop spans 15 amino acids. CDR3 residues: CASSSPSPDQWPQHF. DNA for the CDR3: TGTGCCAGCAGTTCCCCCTCCCCAGACCAATGGCCCCAGCATTTT.

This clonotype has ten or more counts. The CDR3 coding sequence is TGTGCCAGCAGGCCGGATACAGATACGCAGTATTTT. Translating gives CASRPDTDTQYF. The chain links TRBV7-2 to TRBJ2-3, with no clear D. The V gene lost 6 bases and the J gene lost 3 bases, with 7 bases spanning the gap. The germline V gene has CDR1 SGHTA and CDR2 FQGNSA. The CDR3 is 12 amino acids.

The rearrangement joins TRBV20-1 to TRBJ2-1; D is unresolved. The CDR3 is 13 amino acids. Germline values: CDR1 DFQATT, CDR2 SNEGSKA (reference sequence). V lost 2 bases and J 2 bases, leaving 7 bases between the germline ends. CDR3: CSARKPTYNEQFF. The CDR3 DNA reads TGCAGTGCTAGAAAACCCACCTACAATGAGCAGTTCTTC.

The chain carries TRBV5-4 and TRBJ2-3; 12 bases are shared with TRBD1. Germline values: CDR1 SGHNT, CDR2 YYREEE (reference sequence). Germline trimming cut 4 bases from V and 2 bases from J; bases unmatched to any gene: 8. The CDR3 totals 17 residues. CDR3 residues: CASSPGTGGEFTDTQYF. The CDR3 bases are TGTGCCAGCAGCCCCGGGACAGGGGGCGAATTCACAGATACGCAGTATTTT.

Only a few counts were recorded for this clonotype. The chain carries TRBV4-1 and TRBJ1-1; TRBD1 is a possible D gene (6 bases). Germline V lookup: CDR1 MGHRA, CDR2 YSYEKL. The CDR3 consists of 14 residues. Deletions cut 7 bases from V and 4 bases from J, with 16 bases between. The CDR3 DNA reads TGCGCCAGCAAGGGAACAGGGTTAGCCACTGAAGCTTTCTTT. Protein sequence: CASKGTGLATEAFF.

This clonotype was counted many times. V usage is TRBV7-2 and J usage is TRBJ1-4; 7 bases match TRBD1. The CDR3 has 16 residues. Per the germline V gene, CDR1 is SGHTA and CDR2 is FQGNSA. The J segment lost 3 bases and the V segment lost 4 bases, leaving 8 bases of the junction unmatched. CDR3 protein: CASSSQFGTANEKLFF. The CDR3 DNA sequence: TGTGCCAGCAGCTCGCAGTTCGGGACAGCTAATGAAAAACTGTTTTTT.

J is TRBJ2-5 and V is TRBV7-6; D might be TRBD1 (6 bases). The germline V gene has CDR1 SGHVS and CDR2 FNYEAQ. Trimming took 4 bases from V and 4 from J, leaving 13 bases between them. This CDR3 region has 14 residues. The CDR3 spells CASSSQGWGETQYF. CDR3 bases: TGTGCCAGCAGCTCACAGGGTTGGGGAGAGACCCAGTACTTC.